This T cell receptor beta chain appears in the sequencing data of a study of Ad26.COV2.S vaccination and SARS-CoV-2 variants. Data came from immunoSEQ multiplex PCR; TCRdb stores just in-frame clones and leaves some out. The table lists about 350,000 clones, 88% of them singletons, with around 6.4% in the top ten. As for this clone: Its antigen is undetermined.

Treatment here: around 19 received Ad26.COV2.S at low or high dose, single or two shots; several received placebo; per-sample allocation not given. The study sampled participants on day 63 after the first vaccine or placebo injection. Germline CDR1 and CDR2: LGHNA and YNFKEQ. This CDR3 has 15 residues. Trimming took 4 bases from V and 7 from J, leaving 17 bases between them. Findings and limits, study-wide: Comparable non-spike TCR breadth was observed in vaccine and placebo recipients.

J is TRBJ2-1 and V is TRBV4-2, with D possibly being TRBD2 (6 bases). Source: peripheral blood, taken in a trial of Ad26.COV2.S vaccine versus placebo. The TCR was taken from a person between 18 and 65 years old who received the Ad26.COV2.S COVID-19 vaccine or a placebo. In DNA, the CDR3 is TGTGCCAGCAGCCCTACTGTGGGGGGTAATAATGAGCAGTTCTTC. This encodes CASSPTVGGNNEQFF.